This T cell receptor (beta chain) was recovered during a study of T-cell memory formation after mild COVID-19. Study-wide points: The main location of contracting CD4+ clones was CM and EM, and that of contracting CD8+ clones was EMRA. Clones that got smaller from day 15 to 85 had even CD4/CD8, while clones growing later tipped toward CD4+.

The CDR3 loop spans 14 amino acids. Germline CDR1 and CDR2: SGDLS and YYNGEE. V lost 2 bases to trimming and J lost 0 bases, with 8 bases between them. Details on this clonotype: Its specificity is unknown.

TCRdb reprocessed the 5' RACE reads via MiXCR and lists one record per CDR3 protein. Among 550,000 to 700,000 distinct CDR3 sequences listed, roughly 17% were seen once. Sequencing was performed on PBMCs or a T cell subset sorted from them (not recorded which). This clonotype originated in an adult woman who had mild COVID-19 (a few samples of this study predate the infection). Cell type and time point are not known. V usage is TRBV9 and J usage is TRBJ1-1; no reliable D call. The CDR3 DNA reads as TGTGCCAGCAGCGTGGGTAACATGAACACTGAAGCTTTCTTT. It specifies CASSVGNMNTEAFF.